This T cell receptor beta chain emerged from a study of control samples from healthy donors and cancer patients. CDR1 is SGHTA and CDR2 is FQGNSA in the germline V gene. J was trimmed by 8 bases and V by 2 bases; bases with no gene match: 4. The CDR3 is 15 residues long. Here immunoSEQ multiplex PCR was the method, and the copy in TCRdb shows in-frame clones only, minus some. The sample lists approximately 160,000 clones, roughly 95% occurring once. The source is a woman aged 55-70 years in good health. The sequencing sample was made of blood. The V call is TRBV7-2, the J call TRBJ1-6; 9 bases are a match to TRBD1. CDR3 residues: CASSLTGQGYSPLHF. CDR3 DNA sequence: TGTGCCAGCAGCTTAACCGGACAGGGGTATTCACCCCTCCACTTT.